Sequencing of this T cell receptor beta chain was carried out in a study of T cells after yellow fever vaccination. Germline V gene data show CDR1 as LGHNA and CDR2 as YSLEER. Trimming pared 0 bases from V and 8 bases from J, leaving 10 bases between. The CDR3 extends over 14 amino acids. Via MiXCR, TCRdb re-called the 5' RACE reads, giving one row per CDR3 protein. The table has approximately 300,000 distinct CDR3 sequences, roughly 9.4% seen once. The source of this sequence is a man younger than 30 who received the YFV17D yellow fever vaccine. The chain uses TRBV4-3 and TRBJ1-4; no reliable D call. The input for sequencing was PBMCs, taken on the day of the first yellow fever vaccination. This CDR3 is CASSQDWFEEKLFF. Written as DNA, the CDR3 is TGCGCCAGCAGCCAAGATTGGTTTGAGGAAAAACTGTTTTTT.